Below, 2 T cell receptor beta chains from the same sample are listed, as sequenced in a study of shared clonotypes between healthy human individuals. Assay used: immunoSEQ multiplex PCR; TCRdb lists only in-frame clones, some missing. The data show 400,000 to 600,000 clones, about 79% seen once. Sequences were obtained from PBMCs. Every receptor here comes from a woman aged 40 to 50 in good health. Some clones in this sample may be carry-over from other donors' samples.

The rearrangement joins TRBV18 to TRBJ2-7, with a possible D match to TRBD2 (5 bases). CDR1 KGHSH and CDR2 LQKENI come from the germline V gene. The CDR3 runs to 13 residues. The V and J ends lost 4 bases and 1 base respectively, with 8 bases between them. CDR3 amino acids: CASSRSGSYEQYF. The CDR3 nucleotides read TGTGCCAGCTCACGGAGCGGTTCCTACGAGCAGTACTTC.

The rearrangement uses TRBV7-8 and TRBJ2-7; tentative D call: TRBD2 (6 bases). The germline V gene has CDR1 SGHVS and CDR2 FQNEAQ. CDR3 length: 17 residues. With 1 base removed from V and 0 bases from J, the gap between germline ends came to 16 bases. The CDR3 region is CASSLVVASVSSYEQYF. The CDR3 DNA follows: TGTGCCAGCAGCTTAGTGGTTGCTAGCGTGAGCTCCTACGAGCAGTACTTC.